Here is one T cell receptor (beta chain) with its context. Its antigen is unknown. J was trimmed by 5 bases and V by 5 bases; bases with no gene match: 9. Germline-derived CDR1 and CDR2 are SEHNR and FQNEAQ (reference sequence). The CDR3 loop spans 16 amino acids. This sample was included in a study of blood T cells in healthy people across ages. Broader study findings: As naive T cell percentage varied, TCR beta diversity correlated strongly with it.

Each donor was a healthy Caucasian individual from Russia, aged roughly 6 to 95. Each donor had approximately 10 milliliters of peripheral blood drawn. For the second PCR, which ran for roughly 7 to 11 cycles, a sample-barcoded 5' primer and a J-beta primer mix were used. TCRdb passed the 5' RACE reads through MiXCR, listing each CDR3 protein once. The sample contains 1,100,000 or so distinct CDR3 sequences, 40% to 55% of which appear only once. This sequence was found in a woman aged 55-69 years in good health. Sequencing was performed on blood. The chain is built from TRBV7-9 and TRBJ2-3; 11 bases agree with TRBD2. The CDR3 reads CASSTSLAGGGDTQYF. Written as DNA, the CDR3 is TGTGCCAGCAGCACCAGTCTAGCGGGAGGAGGAGATACGCAGTATTTT.